This TCR delta chain was profiled in a study of gamma-delta chains in newborns, infants, children. Looking at the study overall: Innate gammadelta T cells reportedly expand polyclonally right after birth, driven by microbial exposure, per the title.

TCRdb re-called the reads using CATT. The table lists roughly 1,200 delta-chain clones, 3.5% to 4.5% of them singletons. Remarks on this clone: A single base separates this from a much larger clone, so it may be a read error. Within the sample, other DNA sequences also encode this same CDR3.

This CDR3 is built from 19 residues. Germline V CDR1 and CDR2: GEAIGNYY, EKD. This TCR came from a child who was a newborn, infant or young child, either healthy, febrile or measles-vaccinated (not recorded which). Sequencing was performed on blood. The rearrangement uses TRDV2 and TRDJ3; TRDD3 matches 9 bases. The CDR3 DNA reads as TGTGCCTGTGACAAAAAGTACTGGGGGAGCTCCTGGGACACTCGACAGATGTTTTTC. Translating it yields CACDKKYWGSSWDTRQMFF.